This T cell receptor beta chain was retrieved from a study of neurological immune-mediated disorders (dated by TCRdb to between 2019 and 2020). Context from the whole study: Among the approximately 34 multiple sclerosis patients, relapsing-remitting MS accounted for around 30 and secondary progressive MS accounted for 3. The study compared peripheral blood TCR-beta repertoires of HTLV-I-associated myelopathy (HAM/TSP) patients, multiple sclerosis patients and healthy controls using UMI-based sequencing. Alongside PBMC samples, the set of some 100 TCR-beta libraries contained longitudinal samples, technical triplicates, and paired CD4+ and CD8+ T-cell subsets that had been sorted. The cohort was made up of about 65 subjects, consisting of roughly 14 HAM/TSP patients, 34 multiple sclerosis patients and about 20 healthy controls. The investigation overall reported the following: TCR clonal expansion was highest in HAM/TSP patients and lowest in MS patients, with MS patients falling below even healthy controls. No identical CDR3 amino acid sequences were shared among expanded clones across subjects, suggesting private TCR-beta repertoires in all groups. In phylogenetic analysis, the repertoires of 18 of 34 MS patients grouped into a cluster of related CDR3 sequences, which suggests a possible signature at the repertoire level. No association of the MS cluster with clinical or MRI features was observed, and the need for larger cohorts was stated by the authors.

cDNA was synthesized by template-switch 5'RACE using a primer with a 10-nucleotide random unique molecular identifier that tagged each TCR transcript. Every sequencing run covered 15-18 subjects and yielded more than 160 million TCR-beta sequences. Total RNA was extracted with the RNeasy kit. The KAPA Real-time Library Amplification kit was used to amplify TCR-beta VDJ regions with primers targeting the TCR constant region and the 5'RACE anchor. A first PCR added sample indexes and Illumina adaptors, after which a second PCR increased the library yield. After Ampure bead purification, the roughly 650 bp TCR product was size-selected on a 2% E-gel SizeSelection system. Before pooling, library quality was assessed on a Bioanalyzer, concentration was determined with Qubit, and library quantification was performed with the Kapa Library Quantification kit. An Illumina HiSeq 2500 was used to sequence the libraries paired-end at 2 x 150 bp. To increase sequence diversity, roughly 24-32% phiX was spiked into each library pool. In the authors' own workflow: The UMI-based MiGEC pipeline processed quality-filtered reads and removed over 75% of raw TCR sequences during error correction. VDJ genes were aligned to IMGT germline references, and clonotypes were defined by unique CDR3 amino acid sequence plus V-J genes. Clonal expansion, Shannon diversity and CDR3 relatedness (CalcPairwiseDistances, ClusterSamples) were evaluated with VDJtools, and phylogenetic trees were built with CLCbio workbench. Using coefficient-of-variation modelling across technical triplicates, the study counted a clone as expanded if it had at least 8 unique UMIs. TCRdb trimmed the raw reads at Q25, called clones with MiXCR and kept productive beta chains. Duplicate CDR3 protein sequences are folded into a single record with the most common DNA and genes. TCRdb's processing, not the authors', yielded these V and J calls. This sample lists under 90,000 distinct CDR3 sequences; under 4.5% were detected once. The top ten constitute 2.9% of the sample.

Reading from cysteine to phenylalanine, the CDR3 counts 16 amino acids. Only the CDR3 DNA stays, 48 bases, in frame from base 1. Taken from the germline V gene (reference sequence), the CDR1 and CDR2 loops are SEHNR and FQNEAQ. V lost 6 bases and J lost 6 bases; the stretch between them is 22 bases long. This clonotype was counted at least ten times. Its antigen remains undetermined. Base-call qualities are not available, and no considerably larger clone is one nucleotide away. For the unsorted PBMC libraries, 2 million PBMCs were stored in RNAlater at -80 degrees C until RNA extraction and were used to generate the libraries. Multiple sclerosis patients were enrolled in a US clinical protocol evaluating disease progression by magnetic resonance imaging. Peripheral blood was subjected to Ficoll-Hypaque density gradient centrifugation to isolate PBMCs, which were then cryopreserved in liquid nitrogen.

The sequence is built from TRBV7-9 and TRBJ2-3; TRBD2 is perhaps the D gene, given 6 matching bases. Sequencing used PBMCs. The source of this sequence is a woman aged 45-59 years with multiple sclerosis. The nucleotide sequence reads as follows: TGTGCCAGCAGGGCGGACTATTCTAAGACCCGCGATACGCAGTATTTT. It is translated as CASRADYSKTRDTQYF.